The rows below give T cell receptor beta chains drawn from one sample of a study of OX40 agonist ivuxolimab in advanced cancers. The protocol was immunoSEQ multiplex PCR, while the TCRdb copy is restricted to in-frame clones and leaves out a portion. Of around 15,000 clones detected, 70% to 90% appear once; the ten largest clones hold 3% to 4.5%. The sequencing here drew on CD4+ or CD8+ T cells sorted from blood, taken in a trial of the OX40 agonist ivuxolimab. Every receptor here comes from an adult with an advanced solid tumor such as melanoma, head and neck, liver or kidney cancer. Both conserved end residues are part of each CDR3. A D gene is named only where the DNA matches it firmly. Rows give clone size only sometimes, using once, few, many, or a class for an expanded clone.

CASSLERQGTQPQHF | TGTGCCAGCAGCTTGGAACGACAGGGGACACAGCCCCAGCATTTT | TRBV5-5 | few | TRBJ1-5 | TRBD1
CASSFGRTGTSDTQYF | TGTGCCAGCAGCTTCGGACGGACAGGGACGTCAGATACGCAGTATTTT | TRBV13 | - | TRBJ2-3 | TRBD1
CASSDRTGGTQYF | TGTGCCAGCAGTGACCGGACGGGGGGGACCCAGTACTTC | TRBV2 | - | TRBJ2-5 | TRBD2
CASSLNTMDGYTF | TGTGCCAGCAGCTTAAACACCATGGATGGCTACACCTTC | TRBV7-2 | - | TRBJ1-2 | -
CASSVYASGVSYEQYF | TGTGCCAGCAGCGTATATGCTAGCGGGGTCTCCTACGAGCAGTACTTC | TRBV9 | - | TRBJ2-7 | TRBD2
CASRTGTGRGYGYTF | TGTGCCAGCAGGACTGGGACAGGCAGAGGCTATGGCTACACCTTC | TRBV6-1 | - | TRBJ1-2 | TRBD1
CASSEGSSYEQYF | TGCGCCAGCAGTGAAGGCAGCTCCTACGAGCAGTACTTC | TRBV10-1 | - | TRBJ2-7 | -
CASSLSNTGELFF | TGTGCCAGCAGTTTGTCGAACACCGGGGAGCTGTTTTTT | TRBV2 | - | TRBJ2-2 | -
CASSQGTVSYEQYF | TGCGCCAGCAGCCAAGGGACAGTCTCGTACGAGCAGTACTTC | TRBV4-1 | - | TRBJ2-7 | -
CASSEVSEWENIQYF | TGTGCCAGCAGTGAAGTTTCGGAGTGGGAAAACATTCAGTACTTC | TRBV2 | - | TRBJ2-4 | -
CASSQDGLGTQYF | TGCGCCAGCAGCCAAGACGGCCTAGGTACGCAGTATTTT | TRBV4-3 | - | TRBJ2-3 | -
CASSQAPGTSGGNEQFF | TGCGCCAGCAGCCAGGCCCCCGGGACTAGCGGGGGGAATGAGCAGTTCTTC | TRBV4-1 | - | TRBJ2-1 | TRBD2
CASSKWDRSKNIQYF | TGTGCCAGCAGTAAATGGGACAGGAGCAAAAACATTCAGTACTTC | TRBV28 | - | TRBJ2-4 | TRBD1
CASTPRGTAPGYGYTF | TGTGCCAGCACCCCCCGGGGGACAGCCCCTGGCTATGGCTACACCTTC | TRBV27 | - | TRBJ1-2 | TRBD1
CASRQGRESPLHF | TGTGCCAGCAGGCAGGGGAGGGAATCACCCCTCCACTTT | TRBV2 | - | TRBJ1-6 | -
CASLGPGTQYF | TGTGCCAGCTTAGGGCCCGGTACGCAGTATTTT | TRBV11-2 | - | TRBJ2-3 | -
CASRGQGLGTGELFF | TGTGCCAGCAGGGGACAGGGGTTGGGGACCGGGGAGCTGTTTTTT | TRBV6-5 | - | TRBJ2-2 | TRBD1
CASISGELFF | TGCGCCAGCATCTCCGGGGAGCTGTTTTTT | TRBV10-1 | once | TRBJ2-2 | -
CSVELAGTRDEQYF | TGCAGCGTTGAATTGGCAGGGACGAGGGACGAGCAGTACTTC | TRBV29-1 | - | TRBJ2-7 | -
CASSLGGTASGANVLTF | TGTGCCAGCAGCTTGGGAGGGACGGCTTCTGGGGCCAACGTCCTGACTTTC | TRBV5-8 | few | TRBJ2-6 | -
CASSEPSTDTQYF | TGTGCCAGCAGTGAACCTAGCACAGATACGCAGTATTTT | TRBV28 | once | TRBJ2-3 | -
CASSTDSGTDTQYF | TGTGCCAGTAGTACCGACAGCGGCACAGATACGCAGTATTTT | TRBV19 | - | TRBJ2-3 | -
CASRLTGALNTEAFF | TGCGCCAGCAGACTAACAGGGGCGTTGAACACTGAAGCTTTCTTT | TRBV5-1 | - | TRBJ1-1 | TRBD1
CASSPSLAGAEEQYF | TGTGCCAGCAGCCCGTCCTTAGCGGGGGCCGAAGAGCAGTACTTC | TRBV5-4 | medium-sized | TRBJ2-7 | TRBD2
CASSARLAEGNEQFF | TGTGCCAGCAGCGCCAGACTAGCGGAGGGCAATGAGCAGTTCTTC | TRBV9 | - | TRBJ2-1 | TRBD2
CASSSRLAASYEQYF | TGTGCCAGCAGCTCCCGACTAGCGGCCTCCTACGAGCAGTACTTC | TRBV13 | once | TRBJ2-7 | TRBD2
CASSVEWDSNNEQFF | TGTGCCAGCAGCGTAGAGTGGGACTCGAACAATGAGCAGTTCTTC | TRBV9 | - | TRBJ2-1 | -
CASRVYGTYEQYF | TGTGCCAGCCGAGTTTATGGCACCTACGAGCAGTACTTC | TRBV27 | - | TRBJ2-7 | -
CASRTDLYGYTF | TGTGCCAGTAGGACAGACCTCTATGGCTACACCTTC | TRBV19 | - | TRBJ1-2 | -
CASSLFGGLGETQYF | TGTGCCAGCAGTTTATTCGGGGGGCTTGGGGAGACCCAGTACTTC | TRBV28 | - | TRBJ2-5 | -
CASSLLDRGGTQYF | TGTGCCAGCAGTTTATTAGACAGGGGAGGGACCCAGTACTTC | TRBV28 | - | TRBJ2-5 | TRBD1
CASSLGGAGELFF | TGTGCCAGCAGCTTAGGGGGCGCCGGGGAGCTGTTTTTT | TRBV7-3 | - | TRBJ2-2 | -
CASRLVPGSYEQYF | TGTGCCAGCAGGTTAGTTCCGGGGAGCTACGAGCAGTACTTC | TRBV7-2 | once | TRBJ2-7 | -
CAISSIEASTDTQYF | TGTGCCATCAGTTCCATAGAAGCTAGCACAGATACGCAGTATTTT | TRBV10-3 | - | TRBJ2-3 | -
CASSVEETQYF | TGTGCCAGCAGCGTAGAAGAGACCCAGTACTTC | TRBV9 | - | TRBJ2-5 | -
CSVPNPGQGVYEQYF | TGCAGCGTGCCTAATCCGGGACAGGGTGTCTACGAGCAGTACTTC | TRBV29-1 | - | TRBJ2-7 | TRBD1
CASTLGGGSGYTF | TGTGCCAGCACCTTAGGGGGGGGGTCTGGCTACACCTTC | TRBV28 | - | TRBJ1-2 | -
CASSSSAAGTPLHF | TGTGCCAGCAGCTCGTCCGCAGCAGGGACACCCCTCCACTTT | TRBV11-2 | - | TRBJ1-6 | -
CASSYPGTSGTYEQYF | TGTGCCAGCAGTTATCCCGGGACTAGCGGAACCTACGAGCAGTACTTC | TRBV6-6 | - | TRBJ2-7 | TRBD2
CAPALTGGDTGELFF | TGTGCCCCCGCCCTTACGGGAGGGGACACCGGGGAGCTGTTTTTT | TRBV7-9 | - | TRBJ2-2 | TRBD2
CATTATGHGQYF | TGTGCCACCACCGCGACAGGGCACGGGCAGTACTTC | TRBV15 | - | TRBJ2-7 | TRBD1
CATSRDRSMNTEAFF | TGTGCCACCAGCAGAGATAGAAGCATGAACACTGAAGCTTTCTTT | TRBV15 | once | TRBJ1-1 | -
CASRGSMDAEAFF | TGTGCCAGTAGGGGGTCGATGGACGCTGAAGCTTTCTTT | TRBV19 | - | TRBJ1-1 | -